The 10 T cell receptor beta chains listed next were all sequenced from one sample in a study of technical replicates of blood from a few donors. This table comes from immunoSEQ multiplex PCR, and its TCRdb copy is limited to in-frame clones, with some not included. Of under 90,000 clones in the sample, about 94% were seen once. Input material: T cells isolated from PBMCs. All receptors come from a human donor in good health.

This clone was recorded only once. The chain combines TRBV4-2 with TRBJ2-5, with 8 positions matching TRBD2. This CDR3 has 14 residues. Germline loops: CDR1 LGHNA, CDR2 YNFKEQ. With V trimmed by 5 bases and J by 5 bases, 7 bases remained unmatched. This CDR3 reads CASSEGLGGETQYF. The CDR3 DNA is TGTGCCAGCAGCGAGGGACTAGGGGGGGAGACCCAGTACTTC.

The J gene is TRBJ2-7, the V gene TRBV2; TRBD2 aligns across 13 bases. This CDR3 has 13 residues. From germline, CDR1 is SNHLY and CDR2 FYNNEI. Germline trimming cut 6 bases from V and 4 bases from J; bases unmatched to any gene: 0. As DNA, the CDR3 is TGTGCCAGCAGGACTAGCGGGAGGTACGAGCAGTACTTC. Residues: CASRTSGRYEQYF.

The genes are TRBV4-1 and TRBJ1-6; no definite D call. The germline V gene encodes CDR1 MGHRA and CDR2 YSYEKL. The CDR3 contains 17 residues. Trimming pared 4 bases from V and 9 bases from J, leaving 22 bases between. The CDR3 is CASSPPGPGGLGSPLHF. DNA for the CDR3: TGCGCCAGCAGCCCTCCCGGTCCGGGAGGGCTGGGTTCACCCCTCCACTTT.

This clone is a singleton in its sample. The V call is TRBV5-4, the J call TRBJ1-2; TRBD1 matches 9 bases. V lost 2 bases to trimming and J lost 4 bases; unmatched junction nucleotides: 6. The CDR3 length is 15 residues. CDR1 is SGHNT and CDR2 is YYREEE in the germline V gene (reference sequence). DNA for the CDR3: TGTGCCAGCAGCTTTTGGGACAGGGACTCCTATGGCTACACCTTC. Protein: CASSFWDRDSYGYTF. Together with reference TRBV5-4 and TRBJ1-2, the CDR3 gives the full variable domain: ETGVTQSPTHLIKTRGQQVTLRCSSQSGHNTVSWYQQALGQGPQFIFQYYREEENGRGNFPPRFSGLQFPNYSSELNVNALELDDSALYLCASSFWDRDSYGYTFGSGTRLTVV.

The chain is built from TRBV28 and TRBJ2-7; weak D call: TRBD2 (6 bases). Germline values: CDR1 MDHEN, CDR2 SYDVKM. This CDR3 has 15 residues. V lost 2 bases to trimming and J lost 3 bases, with 14 bases between them. CDR3 nucleotide sequence: TGTGCCAGCAGTTTAGCCACAGCGGGTGACTACGAGCAGTACTTC. Its protein product is CASSLATAGDYEQYF.

The chain uses TRBV9 and TRBJ2-1; D is possibly TRBD2 (6 bases). V was shortened by 3 bases and J by 6 bases, with 10 bases between the two germline ends. This CDR3 has 13 residues. CDR1 SGDLS and CDR2 YYNGEE come from the germline V gene. Written as DNA, the CDR3 is TGTGCCAGCAGCGCGGGAGTTGCCAATGAGCAGTTCTTC. As protein: CASSAGVANEQFF.

This clone was detected only once. The genes are TRBV28 and TRBJ1-5; 9 bases match TRBD1. Germline values: CDR1 MDHEN, CDR2 SYDVKM. V gave up 4 bases and J gave up 3 bases; unmatched junction bases: 13. This CDR3 is 18 amino acids long. CDR3 bases: TGTGCCAGCAGTTCACGCCGGACAGGGGAGAGGGTCAATCAGCCCCAGCATTTT. Translation gives CASSSRRTGERVNQPQHF.

In this sample, this clone turned up once. The chain recombines TRBV28 with TRBJ1-2, with 7 bases matching TRBD1. The germline gives CDR1 MDHEN, CDR2 SYDVKM. V was clipped by 7 bases and J by 7 bases; unmatched bases: 9. The CDR3 is 13 residues long. CDR3 amino acids: CASNETGKRGYTF. CDR3 bases: TGTGCCAGCAACGAGACAGGGAAACGTGGCTACACCTTC.

This chain uses TRBV28 with TRBJ2-2, with D perhaps TRBD1 (6 bases). This CDR3 comprises 16 residues. CDR1 and CDR2 (germline): MDHEN, SYDVKM. The V end was cut by 3 bases, the J end by 1 base, with 12 bases between. The CDR3 DNA reads as TGTGCCAGCAGTTTTATAGACAGGCTGAACACCGGGGAGCTGTTTTTT. Translation gives CASSFIDRLNTGELFF.

This clone showed up just a few times. The CDR3 protein is CARRGGSSRRSQPQHF. As DNA, the CDR3 is TGCGCCAGGCGTGGGGGCTCCTCCCGCCGGAGTCAGCCCCAGCATTTT. V gene TRBV5-1 combines with J gene TRBJ1-5; possible D gene TRBD1, 6 bases. The CDR3 loop spans 16 amino acids. Germline V CDR1 and CDR2: SGHRS, YFSETQ. Between the trimmed V and J ends, which lost 8 bases and 6 bases, there was a span of 24 bases.